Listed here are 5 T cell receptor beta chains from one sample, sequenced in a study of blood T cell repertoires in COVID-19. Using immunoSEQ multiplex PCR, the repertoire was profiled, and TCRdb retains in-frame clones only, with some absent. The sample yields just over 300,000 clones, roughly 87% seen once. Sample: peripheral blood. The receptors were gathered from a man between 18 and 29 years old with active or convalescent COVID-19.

Here the CDR3 DNA reads TGTGCCAGCAATCAGATCATTAATGAAAAACTGTTTTTT. As protein: CASNQIINEKLFF. The V gene is TRBV2, the J gene TRBJ1-4, with unresolved D. The length of the CDR3 is 13 residues. Trimming shortened V by 7 bases and J by 4 bases, and 10 bases separated the two germline ends. Germline CDR1 SNHLY, CDR2 FYNNEI.

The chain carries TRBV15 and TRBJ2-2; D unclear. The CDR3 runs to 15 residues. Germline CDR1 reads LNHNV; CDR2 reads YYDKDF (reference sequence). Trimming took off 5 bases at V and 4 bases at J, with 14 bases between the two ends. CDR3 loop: CATSDLALATGELFF. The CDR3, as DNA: TGTGCCACCAGCGACTTAGCTTTAGCCACCGGGGAGCTGTTTTTT. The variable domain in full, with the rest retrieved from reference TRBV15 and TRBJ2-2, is DAMVIQNPRYQVTQFGKPVTLSCSQTLNHNVMYWYQQKSSQAPKLLFHYYDKDFNNEADTPDNFQSRRPNTSFCFLDIRSPGLGDTAMYLCATSDLALATGELFFGEGSRLTVL.

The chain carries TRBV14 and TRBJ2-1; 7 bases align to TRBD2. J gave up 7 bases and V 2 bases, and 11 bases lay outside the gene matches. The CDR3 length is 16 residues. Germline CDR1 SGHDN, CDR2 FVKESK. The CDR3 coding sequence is TGTGCCAGCAGCCAATTAAGCGGGGTTGATATGAATGAGCAGTTCTTC. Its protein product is CASSQLSGVDMNEQFF.

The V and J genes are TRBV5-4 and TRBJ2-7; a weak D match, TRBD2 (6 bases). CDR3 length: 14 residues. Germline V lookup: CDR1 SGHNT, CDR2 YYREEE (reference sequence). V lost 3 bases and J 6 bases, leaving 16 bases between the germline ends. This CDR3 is CASSSLAGPGEQYF. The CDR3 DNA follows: TGTGCCAGCAGCTCCCTGGCGGGACCGGGCGAGCAGTACTTC.

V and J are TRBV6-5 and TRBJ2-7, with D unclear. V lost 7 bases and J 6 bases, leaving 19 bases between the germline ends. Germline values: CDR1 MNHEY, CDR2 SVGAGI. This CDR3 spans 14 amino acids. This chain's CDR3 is CASMNGPQSAEQYF. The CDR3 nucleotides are TGTGCCAGCATGAACGGTCCCCAATCCGCCGAGCAGTACTTC.